This TCR beta chain was obtained from a study of blood T cell repertoires in COVID-19. About the study: Samples taken during acute and convalescent COVID-19 were collected in the United States, Italy and Spain. Sources were T cells, B-cell-depleted T cells, or PBMCs; the material itself was cDNA or gDNA.

How the authors handled the data: Reference gene primer amplification gave estimated nucleated cell counts. Data came from immunoSEQ multiplex PCR; TCRdb stores just in-frame clones and leaves some out. That table furnishes V, J and clone size, whereas the DNA furnished D and trimming. In the table there are roughly 260,000 clones, 75% to 85% of which are singletons. This clone was detected once. The sequence came from a woman aged 65 to 85 with acute or convalescent COVID-19. The sequencing input was peripheral blood.

The CDR3 loop reads CASSEEPAGYGYTF. CDR3 nucleotide sequence: TGTGCCAGCAGTGAAGAACCTGCGGGGTATGGCTACACCTTC. The chain employs TRBV6-1 and TRBJ1-2; no definite D call. CDR1 is MNHNS, CDR2 SASEGT, per germline. CDR3 length equals 14 residues. The V end was cut by 1 base, the J end by 5 bases, with 11 bases between.